Included here is one T cell receptor beta chain sequence, with context. Its antigen is unknown. These data originate in a study of chemoradiotherapy in HPV16-positive cancers. Whole-study results and caveats: During treatment, candidate HPV-specific clones and E7-related motifs expanded in tumor.

The CDR3 contains 16 residues. Germline values: CDR1 MNHEY, CDR2 SMNVEV (reference sequence). Trimming removed 5 bases from V and 4 bases from J, with 19 bases in between. Some clones are missing from TCRdb's copy, which holds only in-frame ones; the method was immunoSEQ multiplex PCR. The table has some 30,000 clones, roughly 75% seen once; the top ten hold approximately 4.2%. The TCR sequence derives from a human donor with HPV-associated anogenital cancer. The chain joins TRBV27 to TRBJ2-3; a weak D match, TRBD1 (6 bases). This specimen consisted of blood, obtained from a patient who underwent chemoradiotherapy. The CDR3 reads CASSRASQGIADTQYF. CDR3 bases: TGTGCCAGCAGTAGGGCCTCACAGGGTATAGCAGATACGCAGTATTTT.